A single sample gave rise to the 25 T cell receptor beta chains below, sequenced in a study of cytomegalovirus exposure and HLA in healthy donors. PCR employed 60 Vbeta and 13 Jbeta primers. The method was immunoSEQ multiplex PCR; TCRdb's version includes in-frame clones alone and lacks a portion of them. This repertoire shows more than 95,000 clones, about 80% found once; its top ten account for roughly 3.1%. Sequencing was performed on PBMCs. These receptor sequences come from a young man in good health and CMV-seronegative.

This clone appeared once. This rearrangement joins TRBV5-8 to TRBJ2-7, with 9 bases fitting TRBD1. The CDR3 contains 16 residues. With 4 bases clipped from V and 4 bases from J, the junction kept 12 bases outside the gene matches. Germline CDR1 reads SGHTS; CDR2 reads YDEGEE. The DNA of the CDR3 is TGTGCCAGCAGCCCACCTAAGGGACAGGGTCTTTACGAGCAGTACTTC. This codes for CASSPPKGQGLYEQYF.

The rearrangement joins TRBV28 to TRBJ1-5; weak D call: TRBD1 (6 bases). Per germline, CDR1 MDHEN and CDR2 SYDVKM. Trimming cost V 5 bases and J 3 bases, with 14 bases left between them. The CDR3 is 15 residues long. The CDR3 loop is CASSIPDRYNQPQHF. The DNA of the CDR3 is TGTGCCAGCAGTATCCCCGACAGGTACAATCAGCCCCAGCATTTT. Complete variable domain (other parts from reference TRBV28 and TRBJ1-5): DVKVTQSSRYLVKRTGEKVFLECVQDMDHENMFWYRQDPGLGLRLIYFSYDVKMKEKGDIPEGYSVSREKKERFSLILESASTNQTSMYLCASSIPDRYNQPQHFGDGTRLSIL.

CDR3 region: CASSFDRGGNQPQHF. CDR3 bases: TGTGCCAGCAGTTTTGACAGGGGAGGCAATCAGCCCCAGCATTTT. J is TRBJ1-5 and V is TRBV6-6, with 8 positions matching TRBD1. CDR1 and CDR2 from the germline V gene are MNHNY and SVGAGI (reference sequence). V lost 4 bases to trimming and J lost 2 bases; unmatched junction nucleotides: 4. The CDR3 sequence is 15 residues long.

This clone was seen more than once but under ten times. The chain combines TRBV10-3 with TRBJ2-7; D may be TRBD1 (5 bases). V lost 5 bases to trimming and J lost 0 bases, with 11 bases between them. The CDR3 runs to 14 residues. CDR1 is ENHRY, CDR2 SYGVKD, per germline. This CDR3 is CAISSPRDSYEQYF. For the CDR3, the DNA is TGTGCCATCAGTTCACCCAGGGACTCCTACGAGCAGTACTTC.

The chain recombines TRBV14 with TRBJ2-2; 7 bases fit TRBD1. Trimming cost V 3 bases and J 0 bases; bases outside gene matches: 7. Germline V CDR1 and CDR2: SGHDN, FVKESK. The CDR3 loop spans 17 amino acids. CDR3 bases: TGTGCCAGCAGCCAGATGGACAGGCAAGCGAACACCGGGGAGCTGTTTTTT. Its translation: CASSQMDRQANTGELFF.

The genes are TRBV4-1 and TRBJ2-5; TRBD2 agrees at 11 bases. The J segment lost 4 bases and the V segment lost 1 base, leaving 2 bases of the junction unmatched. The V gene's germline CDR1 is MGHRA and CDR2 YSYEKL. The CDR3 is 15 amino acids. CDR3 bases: TGCGCCAGCAGCCAAGTTCTAGCGGGGGGAGAGACCCAGTACTTC. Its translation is CASSQVLAGGETQYF.

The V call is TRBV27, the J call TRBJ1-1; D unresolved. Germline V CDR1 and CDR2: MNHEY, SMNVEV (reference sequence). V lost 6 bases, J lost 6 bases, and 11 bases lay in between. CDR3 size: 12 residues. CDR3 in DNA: TGTGCCAGCAGCTTCGCCGGGGCTGAAGCTTTCTTT. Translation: CASSFAGAEAFF.

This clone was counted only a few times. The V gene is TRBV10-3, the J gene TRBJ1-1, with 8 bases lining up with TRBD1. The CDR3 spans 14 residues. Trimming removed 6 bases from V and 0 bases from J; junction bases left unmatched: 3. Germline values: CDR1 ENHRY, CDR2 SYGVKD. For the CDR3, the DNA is TGTGCCATCAGCGTGACAGGGGTGAACACTGAAGCTTTCTTT. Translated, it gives CAISVTGVNTEAFF.

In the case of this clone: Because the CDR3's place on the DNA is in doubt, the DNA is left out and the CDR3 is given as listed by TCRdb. The CDR3: CASRLGVGTGIMNTEAFF. The rearrangement uses TRBV12-2 and TRBJ1-1; no DNA check was done on the table's D call, TRBD1. TRBV12-2 has pseudogene status. The CDR3 length equals 18 residues, ends included.

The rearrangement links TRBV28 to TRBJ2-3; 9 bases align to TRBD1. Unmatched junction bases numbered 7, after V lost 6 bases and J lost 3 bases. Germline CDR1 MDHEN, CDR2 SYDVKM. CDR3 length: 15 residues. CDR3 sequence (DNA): TGTGCCAGCAGCCCCGGGACAGGGAAAACAGATACGCAGTATTTT. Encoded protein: CASSPGTGKTDTQYF.

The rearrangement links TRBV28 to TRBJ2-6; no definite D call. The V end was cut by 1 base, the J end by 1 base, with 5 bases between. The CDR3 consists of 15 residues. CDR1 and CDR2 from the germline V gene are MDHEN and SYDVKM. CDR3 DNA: TGTGCCAGCAGTTTATTACAGTCTGGGGCCAACGTCCTGACTTTC. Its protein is CASSLLQSGANVLTF.

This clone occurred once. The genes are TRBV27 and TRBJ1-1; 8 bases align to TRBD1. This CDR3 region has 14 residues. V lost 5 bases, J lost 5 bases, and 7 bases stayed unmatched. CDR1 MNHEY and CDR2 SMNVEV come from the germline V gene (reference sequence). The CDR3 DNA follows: TGTGCCAGCAGTCCTCGACAGGGGTGGACTGAAGCTTTCTTT. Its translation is CASSPRQGWTEAFF.

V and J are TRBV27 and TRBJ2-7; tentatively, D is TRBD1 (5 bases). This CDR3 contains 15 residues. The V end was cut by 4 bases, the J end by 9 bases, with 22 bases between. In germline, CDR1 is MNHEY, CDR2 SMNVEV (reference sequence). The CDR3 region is CASSSHTADLQGQYF. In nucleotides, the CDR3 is TGTGCCAGCAGTTCCCACACGGCGGATCTTCAGGGGCAGTACTTC.

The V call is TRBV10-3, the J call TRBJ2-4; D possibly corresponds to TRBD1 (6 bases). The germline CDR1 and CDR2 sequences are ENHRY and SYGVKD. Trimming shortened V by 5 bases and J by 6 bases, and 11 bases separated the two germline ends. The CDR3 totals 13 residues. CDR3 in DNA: TGTGCCATCAGTCTGACAGGCTCAAACATTCAGTACTTC. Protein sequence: CAISLTGSNIQYF.

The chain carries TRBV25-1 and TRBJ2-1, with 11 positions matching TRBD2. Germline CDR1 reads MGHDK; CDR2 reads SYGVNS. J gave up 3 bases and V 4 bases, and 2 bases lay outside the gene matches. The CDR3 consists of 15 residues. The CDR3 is CASSGTSGFYNEQFF. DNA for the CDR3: TGTGCCAGCAGTGGGACTAGCGGGTTCTACAATGAGCAGTTCTTC.

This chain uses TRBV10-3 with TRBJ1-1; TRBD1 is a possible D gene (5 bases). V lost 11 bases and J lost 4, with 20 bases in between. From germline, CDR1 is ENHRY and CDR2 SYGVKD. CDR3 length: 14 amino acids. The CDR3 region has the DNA TGTGCCGTAGGGACCTCCTTCGGGGGCACTGAAGCTTTCTTT. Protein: CAVGTSFGGTEAFF.

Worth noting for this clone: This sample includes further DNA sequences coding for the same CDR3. CDR3 loop: CASSLGGLGTEAFF. DNA for the CDR3: TGTGCCAGCAGTTTGGGGGGACTGGGCACTGAAGCTTTCTTT. This sequence joins TRBV28 and TRBJ1-1; possible D gene TRBD1, 5 bases. Trimming removed 3 bases from V and 4 bases from J, with 12 bases in between. Germline CDR1 reads MDHEN; CDR2 reads SYDVKM. The CDR3 is made up of 14 amino acids.

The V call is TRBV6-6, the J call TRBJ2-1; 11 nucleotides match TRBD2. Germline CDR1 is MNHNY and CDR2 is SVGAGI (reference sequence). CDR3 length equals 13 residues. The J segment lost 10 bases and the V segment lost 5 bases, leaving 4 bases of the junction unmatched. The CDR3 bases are TGTGCCAGCAGTCCGACTAGCGGGAACGAGCAGTTCTTC. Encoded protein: CASSPTSGNEQFF.

The CDR3 loop reads CASSPGTGITGNTIYF. Written as DNA, the CDR3 is TGCGCCAGCAGCCCTGGGACAGGGATTACTGGAAACACCATATATTTT. The gene calls are TRBV5-1 and TRBJ1-3; 9 positions agree with TRBD1. Germline V gene sequence: CDR1 SGHRS, CDR2 YFSETQ. With 4 bases clipped from V and 2 bases from J, the junction kept 7 bases outside the gene matches. This CDR3 comprises 16 residues.

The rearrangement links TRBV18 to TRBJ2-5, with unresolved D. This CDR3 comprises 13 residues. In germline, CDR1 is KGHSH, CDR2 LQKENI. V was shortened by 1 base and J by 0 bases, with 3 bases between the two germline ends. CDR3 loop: CASSPLDQETQYF. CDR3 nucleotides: TGTGCCAGCTCACCACTCGACCAAGAGACCCAGTACTTC.

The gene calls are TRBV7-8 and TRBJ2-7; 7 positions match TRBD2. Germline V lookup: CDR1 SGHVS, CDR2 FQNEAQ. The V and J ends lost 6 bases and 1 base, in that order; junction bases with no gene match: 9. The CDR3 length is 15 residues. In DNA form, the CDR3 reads TGTGCCAGCAGTTCCCTAGCGGCCGGGTCCTACGAGCAGTACTTC. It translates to CASSSLAAGSYEQYF.

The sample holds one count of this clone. The CDR3: CASSEQGYEQYF. Written as DNA, the CDR3 is TGTGCCAGCAGCGAACAGGGGTACGAGCAGTACTTC. This chain joins TRBV7-3 and TRBJ2-7, with TRBD1 identical over 7 bases. Germline CDR1 is SGHTA and CDR2 is FQGTGA. The CDR3 runs 12 residues. V lost 5 bases, J lost 4 bases, and 2 bases stayed unmatched.

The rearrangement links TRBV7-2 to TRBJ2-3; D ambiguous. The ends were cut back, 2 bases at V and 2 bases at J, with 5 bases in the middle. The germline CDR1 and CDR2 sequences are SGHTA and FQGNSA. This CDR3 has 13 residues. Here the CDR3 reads CASSLYFTDTQYF. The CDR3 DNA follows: TGTGCCAGCAGCTTATATTTCACAGATACGCAGTATTTT.

This CDR3 is CASSGGGTGGFGEQYF. The CDR3 region has the DNA TGCGCCAGCAGCGGGGGAGGGACAGGGGGCTTCGGCGAGCAGTACTTC. This sequence joins TRBV5-1 and TRBJ2-7; 12 bases line up with TRBD1. The CDR3 is 16 amino acids. Germline-derived CDR1 and CDR2 are SGHRS and YFSETQ. With 4 bases clipped from V and 6 bases from J, the junction kept 11 bases outside the gene matches.

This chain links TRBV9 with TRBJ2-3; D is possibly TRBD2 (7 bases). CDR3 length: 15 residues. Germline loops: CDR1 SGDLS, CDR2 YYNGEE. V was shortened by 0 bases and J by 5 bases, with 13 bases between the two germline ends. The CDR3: CASSVDRGGLDTQYF. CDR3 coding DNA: TGTGCCAGCAGCGTAGATAGGGGGGGGTTAGATACGCAGTATTTT.